The T cell receptor beta chain described here comes from a study of cytomegalovirus exposure and HLA in healthy donors (dated 2017 in TCRdb). With regard to the full study: In an earlier analysis of around 540 of the donors, about 270 Gb of sequence data and 90 million to 120 million unique TCR beta sequences from about 180 million T cells were reported. Every discovery cohort repertoire had been produced on one sequencing platform. Because of strong linkage in the cohort, roughly five DR-DQ haplotypes were treated as single units for association and clustering. HLA typing included class I and class II loci at four-digit resolution. An early release that covered about 600 HLA-typed donors contained approximately 300 gigabases of sequencing data and 80 million or so unique TCR sequences. Genome-wide SNP genotypes for about three fifths of the roughly 670 donors were used in a later genetic analysis, which treated that subset as a discovery cohort. In addition to the first cohort of 650 to 750 subjects, a separate validation cohort of about 120 different subjects was used. To study patterns of TCR occurrence, a later analysis re-analyzed previously published TCR beta repertoires from 666 donors and added high-resolution HLA genotyping. To decide whether each TCR beta V gene segment behaved as functional or pseudogenic, an earlier analysis of 587 of the donors relied on high-throughput TCR beta sequencing. On average, roughly 250,000 unique TCR beta nucleotide sequences were sequenced per donor among a few hundred genotyped donors of the cohort, with roughly 19% of those sequences being non-productive. Of the roughly 410 genotyped donors, over 80% were placed in the genetic ancestry cluster associated with self-reported Caucasian donors. In the later analysis, no new phenotypic data were used to find candidate immune exposures; instead, reliance was placed on TCR beta sequences and their occurrence across donors. To predict cytomegalovirus infection status, the study brought together high-throughput TCR immunosequencing, statistical association of individual TCRs with disease status, and machine learning. Using immunosequencing, the study profiled T cell repertoires from about 650 subjects and related those repertoires to cytomegalovirus serostatus. The study was designed to test whether signatures of past pathogen exposure could be identified by cataloging public T cell receptors. Donor age, sex, ethnicity and CMV serostatus were compiled together with the repertoire data. The number of donors typed differed by locus, with 629-630 for A, B, C, DRB1 and DQB1, over 500 for DQA1, over 600 for DPA1, and some 440 for DPB1.

Including the terminal cysteine and phenylalanine, the CDR3 comprises 11 residues. Left in the record is the CDR3 DNA by itself, 33 bases read in frame from the first base. Trimming removed 3 bases from V and 7 bases from J, leaving 5 bases between the germline ends. The CDR1 and CDR2 encoded by the germline V gene (reference sequence) are WNHNN and SYGVQD. With respect to this clone: Its antigen is not yet known. No much larger clone is present one base from it, and per-base qualities are unavailable.

Libraries were prepared through the immunoSEQ multiplex PCR assay. For the multiplex PCR, a mixture combining 60 forward primers for TCR Vbeta segments and 13 reverse primers for TCR Jbeta segments was used. The CDR3 region of rearranged TCR beta genes was amplified from genomic DNA by a multiplex PCR assay. The Illumina HiSeq System was used to sequence the amplified TCR beta libraries as 87-base-pair reads. In the original analysis: Across the 600 to 700 repertoires, a later analysis counted 75 million to 90 million unique TCR beta chains, roughly 11 million of which were shared by at least two donors. To remove PCR and sequencing errors, raw reads were error-corrected and collapsed into unique sequences using a nearest-neighbor algorithm that merged closely related sequences. Alignment of CDR3 sequences to IMGT reference sequences was used to assign V, D and J gene segments. For a sequence to be retained, at least a six-nucleotide match to both a V gene segment and a J gene segment was required. A rearrangement was called productive if the CDR3 had no stop codons and remained in frame with V and J, and every other rearrangement was called non-productive. Following IMGT convention, CDR3 was defined as the stretch from the second conserved V-encoded cysteine to the conserved J-encoded phenylalanine. The earlier analysis of 500 to 650 of the donors excluded any sequence lacking an unambiguous match to a single V gene segment. An earlier analysis of almost 600 of the donors classified V segments as functional when productive rearrangements were above 56.7% and as segregating when the standard deviation between donors was above 5%. A statistical classification framework was developed to diagnose cytomegalovirus status using the catalog of TCR beta chain sequences. A later analysis assigned V and J genes by comparing TCR nucleotide sequences with IMGT/GENE-DB human TR gene sequences. The TCRdist pipeline was used in a later analysis to assign CDR3 sequences and most-parsimonious VDJ recombination scenarios. In a later analysis, each TCR beta chain was defined by its CDR3 amino acid sequence together with its V-gene family, and reads without a unique V-gene family were excluded. In a later analysis, approximately 590 highly shared, low-generation-probability nucleotide sequences were removed to address suspected cross-contamination and a sequencing artifact. In a later analysis, a clonal expansion index was calculated for each public chain from normalized within-repertoire ranks of inferred template counts. Generation probabilities in a later analysis came from a VDJ recombination model fitted to out-of-frame rearrangements, and those results were checked against IGoR. In a later analysis, hypergeometric tests were used to score TCR-TCR, TCR-HLA and TCR-CMV co-occurrence, with a repertoire-size bias correction applied to TCR pairs. To estimate false discovery rates, a later analysis permuted the HLA or CMV assignments 20 times. In a later analysis, co-occurring TCRs were grouped using DBSCAN, with TCRdist sequence similarity added in when clustering inside HLA-allele-positive subsets. Repertoires with fewer than 30,000 or more than 120,000 public chains, plus five repertoires with anomalous nucleotide sharing, were excluded from co-occurrence clustering. Held by TCRdb, this immuneACCESS table contains in-frame sequences only and omits some clones. Under half of the omission traces to an unresolved V gene where checked; the cause of the rest is unknown. The DNA gave D and trimming, while V, J and clone size come from that table. This sample gives around 140,000 clones in total; approximately 80% of them show up just once. Over 0.8% of the sample comes from the top ten.

Results and caveats for the whole study, not just this receptor: A later analysis reported that several top co-occurrence clusters appeared linked to parvovirus B19, influenza, CMV and Epstein-Barr virus. The study gave a list of about 170 TCR beta chains associated with cytomegalovirus. When HLA alleles, especially DR and DQ, strongly co-occurred, attributing TCR associations to individual alleles was difficult. At a false discovery rate of 0.05, a later analysis linked about 17,000 TCR beta sequences to specific HLA alleles. V-gene and J-gene trimming of TCR beta chains was associated with a missense DCLRE1C variant in a later genetic analysis, and the association was replicated in an independent cohort. Compared with equally common non-associated chains, HLA-associated TCR beta chains in a later analysis were more clonally expanded and had lower generation probabilities. Correlated functional status among segregating V segments might be attributable to linkage disequilibrium, but an unknown experimental factor could not be ruled out. Immune exposure information for the cohort was limited to CMV serostatus. A later analysis found that most CMV-associated TCR beta chains appeared HLA-restricted, with HLA associations seemingly driven largely by CMV exposure. The 87-base-pair reads could not distinguish some IMGT-functional V segments, including TRBV6-2 and TRBV6-3, so those segments were excluded. A group of highly shared sequence variants was considered likely to be a technical artifact of the sequencing pipeline. A further reported finding was that TCR beta sequences accurately predicted the HLA-A and HLA-B alleles for most subjects in the first cohort. According to a later genetic analysis, donors in an Asian-associated ancestry cluster had fewer N-insertions in productive TCRs than the approximately 670-donor mean. Because counts were too low, about 18 rarely observed V segments, including chromosome 9 orphons, were excluded from the earlier analysis of 587 of the donors. The cohort was sequenced for TCR beta chains only, and without alpha or paired-chain data the features that could be detected were limited. While some public TCRs were present in many individuals, most TCR sequences turned up only very rarely across donors. The classifier was reported to diagnose cytomegalovirus status with high specificity and sensitivity in both the original and validation cohorts. In vitro tests confirmed that a few of the cytomegalovirus-associated TCR beta chains recognize cytomegalovirus antigens. In an earlier analysis of 587 of the donors, most TCR beta V segments appeared in productive rearrangements about 87% or about 30% of the time, broadly matching IMGT annotations. Because some donors lacked HLA typing at each locus, the association tests relied only on the typed subset. Presence/absence analyses assumed roughly uniform sequencing depth across donors, an assumption that may not hold. The authors suggested that the approach could potentially be extended to other disease states and immunological phenotypes. In a later analysis, the rate of TCR association differed among HLA loci, with DRB1 alleles having the most associated TCRs and HLA-C alleles having the fewest.

The cohort comprised some 680 healthy bone marrow donors. At the time of sampling, every cohort member was nominally healthy, though immune exposures that went unrecorded were likely present. The donor tested CMV seronegative and was one of the 352 seronegative cohort members. Each donor provided a peripheral blood sample, and peripheral blood mononuclear cells were used for TCR beta sequencing. The Qiagen DNeasy Blood Extraction Kit was used to extract genomic DNA from the blood cell samples. The sample consisted of PBMCs. The chain is encoded by TRBV10-1 joined to TRBJ2-3; the D gene cannot be named for sure. This receptor was identified in a woman aged 60-75 years in good health and CMV-seronegative. The CDR3 protein: CASSDSYTQYF. DNA sequence: TGCGCCAGCAGTGATTCGTATACGCAGTATTTT.